A selection of T cell receptor beta chains follows, all from one sample in a study of CD8+ T cells in alopecia areata. Only in-frame clones appear in the TCRdb table, and some are missing; sequencing was by immunoSEQ multiplex PCR. The sample carries approximately 150,000 clones, around 86% recorded once. Sequenced here: CD8+ T cells sorted from blood, sampled at week 0. These receptors originate from a human donor with alopecia areata. Each CDR3 is given with its conserved first and last residue. The order of the fields is D gene, J gene, V gene, clone size, CDR3 DNA, CDR3 protein. D genes are given only for firm matches. Some rows have no size entry. The others give once, few or many, or a class for an expanded clone.

-,TRBJ2-7,TRBV4-1,-,TGCGCCAGCAGCCAAGATATTTTCAACGAGCAGTACTTC,CASSQDIFNEQYF
TRBD1,TRBJ2-7,TRBV6-5,few,TGTGCCAGCAGTTATGGGACAGGGGGCCCCGAGCAGTACTTC,CASSYGTGGPEQYF
TRBD2,TRBJ2-1,TRBV7-8,-,TGTGCCAGCAGCGTGTCCGGGACTAGCGGGATCAATGAGCAGTTCTTC,CASSVSGTSGINEQFF
TRBD1,TRBJ1-6,TRBV27,once,TGTGCCAGCAGGAGATCGGGACAGTTGGTTTCCCTCCACTTT,CASRRSGQLVSLHF
-,TRBJ2-1,TRBV4-1,once,TGCGCCAGCAGCCAACTCCTCACTAGTGAGCAGTTCTTC,CASSQLLTSEQFF
-,TRBJ2-7,TRBV5-5,-,TGTGCCAGCAGCTTGGCCGACTGGCAGTACGAGCAGTACTTC,CASSLADWQYEQYF
-,TRBJ2-3,TRBV9,-,TGTGCCAGCAGCGTAGACCCGGGGGGCACAGATACGCAGTATTTT,CASSVDPGGTDTQYF
TRBD1,TRBJ2-7,TRBV27,-,TGTGCCAGCAGTCCGCTGGACAGGGAGCACGAGCAGTACTTC,CASSPLDREHEQYF
-,TRBJ2-7,TRBV29-1,-,TGCAGCGTTCTAGAGGGGGGGGCCTCCTACGAGCAGTACTTC,CSVLEGGASYEQYF
TRBD2,TRBJ2-1,TRBV11-2,-,TGTGCCAGCAGCTTACTAGCGGACTACAATGAGCAGTTCTTC,CASSLLADYNEQFF
TRBD2,TRBJ2-2,TRBV11-3,once,TGTGCCAGCAGCTTAGGCGGGAGGGCCGATGGGGACACCGGGGAGCTGTTTTTT,CASSLGGRADGDTGELFF
-,TRBJ2-7,TRBV5-4,few,TGTGCCAGCGCCCCTGGGGGACCGACTACCTACGAGCAGTACTTC,CASAPGGPTTYEQYF
TRBD1,TRBJ1-1,TRBV7-8,-,TGTGCCAGCAGCTTACCGCCCTCCGGGACAGGGACCCCTGAAGCTTTCTTT,CASSLPPSGTGTPEAFF
-,TRBJ2-7,TRBV9,-,TGTGCCAGCAGCGTAGGGGGTTCGTCCTACGAGCAGTACTTC,CASSVGGSSYEQYF
-,TRBJ2-7,TRBV27,-,TGTGCCAGCAGTTTTTTGCCCTCCCACGAGCAGTACTTC,CASSFLPSHEQYF
-,TRBJ1-3,TRBV4-1,-,TGCGCCAGCAGCCCCATCGACAGCTCTGGAAACACCATATATTTT,CASSPIDSSGNTIYF
TRBD1,TRBJ1-1,TRBV7-9,-,TGTGCCAGCAGCTCATACAGGGGGCCCGGCACTGAAGCTTTCTTT,CASSSYRGPGTEAFF
-,TRBJ2-2,TRBV7-9,-,TGTGCCAGCAGCTCACCCGGGACGCTAAACGGGGAGCTGTTTTTT,CASSSPGTLNGELFF
-,TRBJ1-6,TRBV7-8,-,TGTGCCAGCAGCTCAGTCTCGACGGGCGGGAATTCACCCCTCCACTTT,CASSSVSTGGNSPLHF
-,TRBJ1-1,TRBV9,once,TGTGCCAGCAGCGTAGGAGGGGATCCCACTGAAGCTTTCTTT,CASSVGGDPTEAFF
-,TRBJ2-2,TRBV19,-,TGTGCCAGTAGTATAGGTTTTGGGCAGGGGCGTGAAAACGGGGAGCTGTTTTTT,CASSIGFGQGRENGELFF
-,TRBJ2-7,TRBV7-6,-,TGTGCCAGCAGCCCCGAGCAAGGCTCGCTTCCTTACGAGCAGTACTTC,CASSPEQGSLPYEQYF
-,TRBJ2-3,TRBV5-1,once,TGCGCCAGCAGCCCCGAGTTAGTCCGGCGAGGCACAGATACGCAGTATTTT,CASSPELVRRGTDTQYF
-,TRBJ2-7,TRBV10-2,-,TGCGCCAGCAGCGCGGGATTCGCCTACGAGCAGTACTTC,CASSAGFAYEQYF
-,TRBJ2-3,TRBV9,once,TGTGCCAGCGGCGGGGATACGCAGTATTTT,CASGGDTQYF
TRBD1,TRBJ2-7,TRBV15,-,TGTGCCACCAGCAGCTCCGGGACAGGCCTTTCCTACGAGCAGTACTTC,CATSSSGTGLSYEQYF
-,TRBJ1-1,TRBV7-3,-,TGTGCCAGCAGCCCTCCCTGGACAGAGAACACTGAAGCTTTCTTT,CASSPPWTENTEAFF
-,TRBJ2-7,TRBV15,-,TGTGCCACCAGAATCGGCGAATCCATCCATCAGACAGACACTTCCTACGAGCAGTACTTC,CATRIGESIHQTDTSYEQYF
TRBD2,TRBJ2-1,TRBV7-6,-,TGTGCCAGCAGCTTAGGGACTAGCGGGGAATGGGATGAGCAGTTCTTC,CASSLGTSGEWDEQFF
TRBD1,TRBJ1-1,TRBV19,-,TGTGCCACCTCGGACAGGGTCGACACTGAAGCTTTCTTT,CATSDRVDTEAFF
-,TRBJ2-7,TRBV6-5,-,TGTGCCAGCAGTTCTCATGGGCAGGCGTTAACCTACGAGCAGTACTTC,CASSSHGQALTYEQYF
-,TRBJ2-1,TRBV11-2,large,TGTGCCAGCAGCTTAGGCCAGGGCTGGGAGCAGTTCTTC,CASSLGQGWEQFF
TRBD2,TRBJ2-1,TRBV7-9,-,TGTGCCAGCAGCCTTGAATCTCTCAGGGAGCTAGCGGGGGGGCTGGTCTTC,CASSLESLRELAGGLVF
-,TRBJ2-2,TRBV7-3,-,TGTGCCAGCAGCTTAAGCACCGGGGAGCTGTTTTTT,CASSLSTGELFF
-,TRBJ1-1,TRBV6-1,-,TGTGCCACCCTCCTGGGGACTGAAGCTTTCTTT,CATLLGTEAFF
-,TRBJ2-7,TRBV5-8,once,TGTGCCAGCAGCTCGAGGGCGGCCTACGAGCAGTACTTC,CASSSRAAYEQYF
TRBD2,TRBJ2-7,TRBV7-2,few,TGTGCCAGCAGCGCGTTACCGGGACTAGCCGCTTACGAGCAGTACTTC,CASSALPGLAAYEQYF
-,TRBJ2-5,TRBV6-1,-,TGTGCCAGCAGTGACTGGATACAAGAGACCCAGTACTTC,CASSDWIQETQYF
-,TRBJ2-7,TRBV7-9,-,TGTGCCAGCAGCTCTCCCATGACCTACGAGCAGTACTTC,CASSSPMTYEQYF
-,TRBJ2-5,TRBV12-5,-,TGTGCTAGTGGTCCCGGACAGAGTCCTAAGGAGACCCAGTACTTC,CASGPGQSPKETQYF
TRBD1,TRBJ2-7,TRBV27,-,TGTGCCAGCAGTTTAGGGACAGGGGCCTACGAGCAGTACTTC,CASSLGTGAYEQYF
-,TRBJ2-1,TRBV6-5,-,TGTGCCAGCAGTTTAGGCATGAGCCCTTACAATGAGCAGTTCTTC,CASSLGMSPYNEQFF
TRBD1,TRBJ2-2,TRBV7-9,few,TGTGCCAGCAGATCGACAGGGGGGAACACCGGGGAGCTGTTTTTT,CASRSTGGNTGELFF
TRBD2,TRBJ2-7,TRBV7-9,-,TGTGCCAGCAGCTCCGGACTAGCGGGGCCCTACGAGCAGTACTTC,CASSSGLAGPYEQYF
TRBD2,TRBJ2-5,TRBV27,-,TGTGCCAGCAGTTTCTCCGGGACTAGCGGGACCTCCCAAGAGACCCAGTACTTC,CASSFSGTSGTSQETQYF
-,TRBJ2-1,TRBV29-1,-,TGCAGCGTTGTCCATGCCCGAACGTCGTTCTTC,CSVVHARTSFF
TRBD2,TRBJ2-3,TRBV7-6,-,TGTGCCAGCAGCTTAGCGCTAGCGGGGTTCACAGATACGCAGTATTTT,CASSLALAGFTDTQYF
-,TRBJ2-7,TRBV19,-,TGTGCCAGTAGTATGGGGAGAGACACCACAACCTACGAGCAGTACTTC,CASSMGRDTTTYEQYF
TRBD2,TRBJ2-7,TRBV29-1,-,TGCAGCGTTGAGGGAGGGGACCCCTACGAGCAGTACTTC,CSVEGGDPYEQYF
-,TRBJ2-7,TRBV29-1,-,TGCAGCGTTGAAGAGGGAGGGGGGTACGAGCAGTACTTC,CSVEEGGGYEQYF
TRBD2,TRBJ2-1,TRBV6-5,-,TGTGCCAGCAGTTACTCTAGCGGGAGTGACGATGAGCAGTTCTTC,CASSYSSGSDDEQFF
-,TRBJ2-7,TRBV4-1,once,TGCGCCAGCAGCCAAGATAGCGCCGGCTCCTACGAGCAGTACTTC,CASSQDSAGSYEQYF
-,TRBJ2-1,TRBV5-6,-,TGTGCCAGCAGCCCCGTAGGTAATGAGCAGTTCTTC,CASSPVGNEQFF
-,TRBJ1-1,TRBV6-5,-,TGTGCCAGCAGTTCTAACACTGACCCAAAGGGCACTGAAGCTTTCTTT,CASSSNTDPKGTEAFF
TRBD2,TRBJ2-3,TRBV11-2,medium-sized,TGTGCCAGCCTAGCGGGAGGGCCTCCAGATACGCAGTATTTT,CASLAGGPPDTQYF
TRBD1,TRBJ2-1,TRBV25-1,-,TGTGCCAGCAGTGGGGCCGGGACAGTTCATGAGCAGTTCTTC,CASSGAGTVHEQFF
-,TRBJ1-2,TRBV7-9,-,TGTGCCAGCAGCGTAACAGGGCGGCCGAGCTATGGCTACACCTTC,CASSVTGRPSYGYTF
-,TRBJ2-7,TRBV12-5,-,TGTGCTAGTGGTTTGGTACGTGGACAAAACAGCTACGAGCAGTACTTC,CASGLVRGQNSYEQYF
-,TRBJ1-5,TRBV15,few,TGTGCCACCAGCAGAAGGGGTGCCAGCAATCAGCCCCAGCATTTT,CATSRRGASNQPQHF